The source of this T cell receptor (beta chain) is a study of cytomegalovirus exposure and HLA in healthy donors. General study results and limits: Reportedly, diagnosis of cytomegalovirus status by the classifier showed high specificity and sensitivity.

Germline CDR1 SGHAT, CDR2 FQNNGV. CDR3 length equals 12 residues. Trimming took off 1 base at V and 8 bases at J, with 7 bases between the two ends. The study ran its PCR with 60 Vbeta and 13 Jbeta primers. Generated by immunoSEQ multiplex PCR, the TCRdb table keeps only in-frame clones and is missing some. Altogether about 98,000 clones are present, 55% to 75% being singletons, with the ten largest covering 2% to 3%. This clone has a handful of counts. Its antigen is unidentified. The sequence was collected from a man over 45 in good health and CMV-seronegative. The sequencing sample was made of PBMCs. This chain joins TRBV11-2 and TRBJ2-3, with no clear D. The CDR3 DNA follows: TGTGCCAGCAGCTTAGGCCTAGGTACGCAGTATTTT. Encoded protein: CASSLGLGTQYF.